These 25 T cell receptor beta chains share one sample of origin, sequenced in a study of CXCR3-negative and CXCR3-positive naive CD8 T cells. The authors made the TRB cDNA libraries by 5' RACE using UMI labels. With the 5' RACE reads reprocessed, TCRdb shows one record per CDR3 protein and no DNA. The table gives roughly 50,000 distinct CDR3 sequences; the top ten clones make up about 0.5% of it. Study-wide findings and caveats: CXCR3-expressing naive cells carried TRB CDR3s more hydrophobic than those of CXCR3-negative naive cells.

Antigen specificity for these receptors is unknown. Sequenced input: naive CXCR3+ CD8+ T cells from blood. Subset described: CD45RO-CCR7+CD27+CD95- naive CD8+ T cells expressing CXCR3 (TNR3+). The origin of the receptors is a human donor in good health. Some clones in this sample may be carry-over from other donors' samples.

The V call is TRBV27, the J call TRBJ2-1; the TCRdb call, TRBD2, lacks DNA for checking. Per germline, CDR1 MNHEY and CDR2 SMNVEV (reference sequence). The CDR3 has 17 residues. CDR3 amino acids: CASSLLAPDGNSNEQFF.

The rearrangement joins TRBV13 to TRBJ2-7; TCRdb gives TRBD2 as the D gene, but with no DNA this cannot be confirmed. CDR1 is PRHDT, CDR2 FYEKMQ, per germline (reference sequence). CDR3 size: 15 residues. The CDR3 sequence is CASSSRDSGEYEQYF.

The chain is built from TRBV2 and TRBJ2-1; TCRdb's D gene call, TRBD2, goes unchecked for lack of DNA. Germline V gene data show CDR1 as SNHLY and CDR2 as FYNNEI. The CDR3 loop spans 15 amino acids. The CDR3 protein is CASRETSGGYNEQFF.

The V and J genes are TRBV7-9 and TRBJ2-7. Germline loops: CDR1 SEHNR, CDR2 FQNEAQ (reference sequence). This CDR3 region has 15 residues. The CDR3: CASSLPEESSYEQYF.

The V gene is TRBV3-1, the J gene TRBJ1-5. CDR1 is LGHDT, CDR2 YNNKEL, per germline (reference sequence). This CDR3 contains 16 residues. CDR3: CASSQLWDPGNQPQHF.

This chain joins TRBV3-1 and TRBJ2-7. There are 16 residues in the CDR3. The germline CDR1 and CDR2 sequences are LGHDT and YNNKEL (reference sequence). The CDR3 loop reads CASSRTSGRSSYEQYF.

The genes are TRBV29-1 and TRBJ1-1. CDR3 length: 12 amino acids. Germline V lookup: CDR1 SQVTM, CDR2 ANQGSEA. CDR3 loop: CSVEDDMAVAFF.

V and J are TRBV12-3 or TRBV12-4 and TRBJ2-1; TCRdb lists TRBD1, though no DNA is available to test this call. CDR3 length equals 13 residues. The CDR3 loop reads CASSPLISNEQFF.

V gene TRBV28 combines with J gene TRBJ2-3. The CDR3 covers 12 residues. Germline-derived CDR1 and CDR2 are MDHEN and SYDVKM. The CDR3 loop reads CASSPITDTQYF.

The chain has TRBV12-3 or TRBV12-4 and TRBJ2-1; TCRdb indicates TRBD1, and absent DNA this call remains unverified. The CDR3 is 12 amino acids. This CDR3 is CASSWGPDEQFF.

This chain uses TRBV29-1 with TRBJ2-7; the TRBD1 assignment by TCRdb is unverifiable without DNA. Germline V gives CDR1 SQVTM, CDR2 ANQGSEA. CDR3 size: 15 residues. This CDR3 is CSVEGGTGPTYEQYF.

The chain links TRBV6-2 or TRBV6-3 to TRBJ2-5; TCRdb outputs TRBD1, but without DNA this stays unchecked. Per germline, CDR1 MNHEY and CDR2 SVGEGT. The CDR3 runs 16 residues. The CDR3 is CASSWVRRLPGETQYF.

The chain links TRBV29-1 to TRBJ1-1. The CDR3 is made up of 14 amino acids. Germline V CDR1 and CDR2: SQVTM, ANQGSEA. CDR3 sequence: CSAIPISRNTEAFF.

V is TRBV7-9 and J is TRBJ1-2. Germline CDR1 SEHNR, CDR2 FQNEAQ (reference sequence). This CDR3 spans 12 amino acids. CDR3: CASSLGVYGYTF.

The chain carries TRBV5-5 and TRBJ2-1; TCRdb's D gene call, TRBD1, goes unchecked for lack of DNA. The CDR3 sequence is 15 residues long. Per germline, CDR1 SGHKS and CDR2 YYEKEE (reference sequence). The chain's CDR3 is CASSPPDRDLSEQFF.

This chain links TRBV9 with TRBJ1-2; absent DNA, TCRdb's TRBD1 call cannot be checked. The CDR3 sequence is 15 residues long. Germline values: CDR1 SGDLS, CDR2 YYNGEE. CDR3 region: CASSAGDRGNYGYTF. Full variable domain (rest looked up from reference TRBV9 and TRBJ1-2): DSGVTQTPKHLITATGQRVTLRCSPRSGDLSVYWYQQSLDQGLQFLIQYYNGEERAKGNILERFSAQQFPDLHSELNLSSLELGDSALYFCASSAGDRGNYGYTFGSGTRLTVV.

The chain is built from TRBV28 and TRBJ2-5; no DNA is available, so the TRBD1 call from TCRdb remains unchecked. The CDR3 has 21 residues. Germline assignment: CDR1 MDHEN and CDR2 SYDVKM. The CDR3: CASSFVGSTGGQLARGETQYF.

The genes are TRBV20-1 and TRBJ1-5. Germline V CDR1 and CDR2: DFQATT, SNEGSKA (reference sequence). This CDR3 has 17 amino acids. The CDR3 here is CSARDGWDRYSNQPQHF.

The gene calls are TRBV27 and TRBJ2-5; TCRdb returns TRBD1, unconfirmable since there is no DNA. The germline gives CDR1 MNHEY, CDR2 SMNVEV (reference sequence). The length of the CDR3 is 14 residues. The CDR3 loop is CASSLAGWQETQYF.

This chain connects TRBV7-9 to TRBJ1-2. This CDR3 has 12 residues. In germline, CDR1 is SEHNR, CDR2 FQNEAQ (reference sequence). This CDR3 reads CASSLNNYGYTF.

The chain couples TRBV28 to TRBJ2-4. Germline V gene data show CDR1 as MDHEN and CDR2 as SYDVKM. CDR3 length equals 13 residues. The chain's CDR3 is CASSFGQKNIQYF.

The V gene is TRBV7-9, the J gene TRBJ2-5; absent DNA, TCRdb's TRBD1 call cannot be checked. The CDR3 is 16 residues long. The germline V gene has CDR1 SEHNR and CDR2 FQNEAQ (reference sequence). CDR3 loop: CASSSPVWGRKETQYF.

The CDR3 loop reads CASSFDLGTAYNEQFF. The rearrangement joins TRBV7-2 to TRBJ2-1; absent DNA, TCRdb's TRBD1 call cannot be checked. The germline V gene encodes CDR1 SGHTA and CDR2 FQGNSA. The CDR3 totals 16 residues.

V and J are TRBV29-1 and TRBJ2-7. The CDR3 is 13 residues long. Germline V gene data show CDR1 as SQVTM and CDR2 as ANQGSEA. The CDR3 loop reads CSVEAGTTYEQYF.

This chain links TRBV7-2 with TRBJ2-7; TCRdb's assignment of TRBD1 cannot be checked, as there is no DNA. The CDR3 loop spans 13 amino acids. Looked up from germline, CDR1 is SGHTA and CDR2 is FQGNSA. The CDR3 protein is CASSFTGDYEQYF.